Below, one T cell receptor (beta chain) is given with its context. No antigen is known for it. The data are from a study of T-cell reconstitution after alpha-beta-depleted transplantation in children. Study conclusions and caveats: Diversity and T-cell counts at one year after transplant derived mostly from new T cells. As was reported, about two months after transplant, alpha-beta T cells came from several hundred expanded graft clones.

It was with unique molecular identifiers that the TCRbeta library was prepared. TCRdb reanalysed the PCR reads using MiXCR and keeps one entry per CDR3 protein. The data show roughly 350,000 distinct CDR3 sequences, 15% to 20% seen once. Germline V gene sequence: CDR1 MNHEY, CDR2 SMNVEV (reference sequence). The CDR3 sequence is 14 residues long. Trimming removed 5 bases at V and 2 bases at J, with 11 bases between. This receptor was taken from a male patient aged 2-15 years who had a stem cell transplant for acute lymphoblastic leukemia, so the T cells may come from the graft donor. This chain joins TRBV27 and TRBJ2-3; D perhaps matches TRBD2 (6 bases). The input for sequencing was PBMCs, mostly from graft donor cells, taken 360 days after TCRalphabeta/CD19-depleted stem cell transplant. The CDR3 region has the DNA TGTGCCAGCAGTCGGACTACCCTCACAGATACGCAGTATTTT. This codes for CASSRTTLTDTQYF.